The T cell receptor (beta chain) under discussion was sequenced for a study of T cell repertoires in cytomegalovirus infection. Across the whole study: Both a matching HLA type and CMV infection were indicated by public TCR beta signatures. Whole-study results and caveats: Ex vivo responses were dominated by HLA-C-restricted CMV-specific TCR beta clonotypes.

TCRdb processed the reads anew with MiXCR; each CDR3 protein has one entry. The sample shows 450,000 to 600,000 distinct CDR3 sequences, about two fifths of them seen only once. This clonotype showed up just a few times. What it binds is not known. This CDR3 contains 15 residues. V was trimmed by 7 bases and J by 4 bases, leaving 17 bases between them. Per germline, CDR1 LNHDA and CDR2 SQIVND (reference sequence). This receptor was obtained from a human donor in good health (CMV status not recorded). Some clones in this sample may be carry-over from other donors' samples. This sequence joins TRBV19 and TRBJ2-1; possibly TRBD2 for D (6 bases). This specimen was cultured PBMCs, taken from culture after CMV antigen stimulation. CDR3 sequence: CASTLEGGGYNEQFF. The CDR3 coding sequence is TGTGCCAGTACCCTGGAGGGCGGAGGGTACAATGAGCAGTTCTTC.